The next 9 T cell receptor beta chains were all read from a single sample in a study of monozygotic twins with cystic fibrosis. Assay: immunoSEQ multiplex PCR; the TCRdb copy retains only in-frame clones and omits some. The sample records around 30,000 clones, roughly 97% being singletons. Sequencing was carried out using blood. These receptors were obtained from a girl aged 2-10 years with cystic fibrosis.

The rearrangement joins TRBV5-8 to TRBJ2-1; D may be TRBD1 (5 bases). CDR3 length: 15 residues. The ends were cut back, 4 bases at V and 2 bases at J, with 13 bases in the middle. Germline CDR1 SGHTS, CDR2 YDEGEE. DNA for the CDR3: TGTGCCAGCAGCCTCTGGACAACCACCTACAATGAGCAGTTCTTC. Translated: CASSLWTTTYNEQFF.

The chain carries TRBV5-6 and TRBJ1-2, with TRBD1 identical over 10 bases. CDR3 length: 16 residues. J lost 4 bases, V lost 4 bases, and 10 bases had no gene match. Germline lookup yields CDR1 SGHDT and CDR2 YYEEEE. The CDR3 loop reads CASSLIRQGAGYGYTF. The CDR3 DNA sequence: TGTGCCAGCAGCCTAATTCGACAGGGGGCAGGCTATGGCTACACCTTC.

The chain combines TRBV10-3 with TRBJ2-7; D remains unclear. Trimming shortened V by 3 bases and J by 3 bases, and 6 bases separated the two germline ends. Looked up from germline, CDR1 is ENHRY and CDR2 is SYGVKD. The CDR3 extends over 12 amino acids. CDR3 sequence (DNA): TGTGCCATCAGTGACTCCGACTACGAGCAGTACTTC. Translating it yields CAISDSDYEQYF.

The rearrangement joins TRBV5-1 to TRBJ2-2; D perhaps matches TRBD1 (6 bases). The germline V gene has CDR1 SGHRS and CDR2 YFSETQ. V lost 5 bases and J 0 bases, leaving 11 bases between the germline ends. The CDR3 loop spans 15 amino acids. CDR3 residues: CASRYPGANTGELFF. The CDR3 DNA is TGCGCCAGCAGGTATCCAGGGGCGAACACCGGGGAGCTGTTTTTT.

This clone was recorded once. The V and J genes are TRBV19 and TRBJ2-1; D perhaps matches TRBD2 (6 bases). This CDR3 spans 16 amino acids. V was clipped by 3 bases and J by 6 bases, with 18 bases between them. The germline V gene encodes CDR1 LNHDA and CDR2 SQIVND (reference sequence). The CDR3 bases are TGTGCCAGTAGTATCGCGACCCGCGGGATCGGCAATGAGCAGTTCTTC. It translates to CASSIATRGIGNEQFF.

This sequence joins TRBV7-9 and TRBJ2-5, with 7 bases matching TRBD1. Losses at the gene ends were 4 bases for V and 1 base for J; bases not matched to a gene: 3. This CDR3 region has 14 residues. Germline values: CDR1 SEHNR, CDR2 FQNEAQ (reference sequence). The CDR3 reads CASSSRDSQETQYF. The CDR3 coding sequence is TGTGCCAGCAGCTCCAGGGACAGCCAAGAGACCCAGTACTTC.

The chain links TRBV10-3 to TRBJ2-3; maybe TRBD1 (6 bases). There are 14 residues in the CDR3. Germline CDR1 reads ENHRY; CDR2 reads SYGVKD. Trimming stripped 8 bases from V and 6 bases from J, with 18 bases between. The CDR3 spells CAIRDTGPLDTQYF. Written as DNA, the CDR3 is TGTGCCATCCGGGACACGGGACCCCTCGATACGCAGTATTTT.

This clone was picked up one time. V is TRBV9 and J is TRBJ1-2; D is possibly TRBD1 (5 bases). The germline V gene encodes CDR1 SGDLS and CDR2 YYNGEE. Trimming took 4 bases from V and 2 from J, leaving 12 bases between them. The CDR3 is made up of 14 amino acids. Here the CDR3 reads CASSLGTENYGYTF. The CDR3 nucleotides read TGTGCCAGCAGCCTAGGGACCGAAAACTATGGCTACACCTTC.

The V and J genes are TRBV27 and TRBJ1-2; 12 nucleotides align to TRBD1. V dropped 0 bases and J dropped 7; count of bases not matched to a gene: 12. CDR3 length: 18 amino acids. Germline V lookup: CDR1 MNHEY, CDR2 SMNVEV (reference sequence). The CDR3 DNA follows: TGTGCCAGCAGTTTATCGTTCTGGGACAGGGGGCGGTTAGGTGGCTACACCTTC. This gives the protein CASSLSFWDRGRLGGYTF.